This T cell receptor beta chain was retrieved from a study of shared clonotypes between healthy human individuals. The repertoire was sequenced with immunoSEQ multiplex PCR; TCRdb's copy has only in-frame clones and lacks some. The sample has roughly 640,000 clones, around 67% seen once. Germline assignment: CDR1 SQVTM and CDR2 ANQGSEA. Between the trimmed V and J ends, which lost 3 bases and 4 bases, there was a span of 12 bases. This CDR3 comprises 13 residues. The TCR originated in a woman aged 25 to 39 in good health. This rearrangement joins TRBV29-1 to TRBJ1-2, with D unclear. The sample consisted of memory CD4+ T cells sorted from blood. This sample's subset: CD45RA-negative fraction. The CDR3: CSVEDGQIYGYTF. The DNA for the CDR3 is TGCAGCGTTGAGGACGGGCAAATCTATGGCTACACCTTC.